This T cell receptor beta chain was recovered during a study of early T cells in non-severe SARS-CoV-2 infection. Study as a whole: Sequenced bulk RNA came from whole blood that was unsorted, and chains were unpaired.

Findings and caveats of the study: Reliance on VDJdb matching favored anti-spike CD8 responses; private and CD4 specificities were missed.

Unique molecular identifiers were attached to individual cDNA molecules. TCRdb re-called the 5' RACE reads through MiXCR, storing one row per CDR3 protein. The repertoire consists of 100,000 to 150,000 distinct CDR3 sequences, with 15% occurring once and the leading ten covering around a fifth. This clonotype appeared a few times. Its matching antigen is unknown. This TCR derives from an adult who was a healthcare worker with PCR-confirmed SARS-CoV-2 infection or an uninfected control (not recorded which). The sequencing sample was made of whole blood.

CDR3 amino acids: CASSNPGPRNTEAFF. The CDR3 DNA reads as TGTGCCAGCAGTAATCCGGGACCGAGGAACACTGAAGCTTTCTTT. The gene calls are TRBV12-3 or TRBV12-4 and TRBJ1-1, with D tentatively TRBD1 (5 bases). Trimming left V 5 bases short and J 1 base short, with 14 bases between. This CDR3 has 15 residues.